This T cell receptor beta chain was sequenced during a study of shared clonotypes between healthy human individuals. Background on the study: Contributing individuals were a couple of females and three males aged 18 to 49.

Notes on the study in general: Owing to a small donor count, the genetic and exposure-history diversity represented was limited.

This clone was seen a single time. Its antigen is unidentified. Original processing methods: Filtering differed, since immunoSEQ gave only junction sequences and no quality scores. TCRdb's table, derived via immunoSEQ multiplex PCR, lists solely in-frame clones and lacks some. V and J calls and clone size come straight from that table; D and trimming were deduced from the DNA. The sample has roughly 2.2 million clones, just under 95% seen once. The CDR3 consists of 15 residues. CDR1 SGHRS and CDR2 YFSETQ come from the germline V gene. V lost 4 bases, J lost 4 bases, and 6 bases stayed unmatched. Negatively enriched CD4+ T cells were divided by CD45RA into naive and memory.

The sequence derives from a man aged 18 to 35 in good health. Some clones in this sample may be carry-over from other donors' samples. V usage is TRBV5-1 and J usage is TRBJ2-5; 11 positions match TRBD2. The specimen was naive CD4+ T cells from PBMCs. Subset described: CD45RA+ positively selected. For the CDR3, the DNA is TGCGCCAGCAGCGCCGGGACTAGCGGAACAGAGACCCAGTACTTC. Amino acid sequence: CASSAGTSGTETQYF.